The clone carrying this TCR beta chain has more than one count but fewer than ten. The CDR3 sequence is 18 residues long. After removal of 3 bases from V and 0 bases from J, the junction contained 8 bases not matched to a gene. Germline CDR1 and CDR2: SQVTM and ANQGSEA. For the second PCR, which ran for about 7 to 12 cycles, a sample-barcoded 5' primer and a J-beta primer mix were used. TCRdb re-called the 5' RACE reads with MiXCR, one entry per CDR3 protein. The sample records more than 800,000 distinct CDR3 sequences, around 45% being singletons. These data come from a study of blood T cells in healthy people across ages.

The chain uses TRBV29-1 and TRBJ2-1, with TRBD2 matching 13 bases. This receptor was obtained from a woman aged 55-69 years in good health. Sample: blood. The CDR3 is CSVEGLAGRGRSYNEQFF. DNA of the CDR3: TGCAGCGTTGAGGGACTAGCGGGGCGGGGTCGCTCCTACAATGAGCAGTTCTTC.